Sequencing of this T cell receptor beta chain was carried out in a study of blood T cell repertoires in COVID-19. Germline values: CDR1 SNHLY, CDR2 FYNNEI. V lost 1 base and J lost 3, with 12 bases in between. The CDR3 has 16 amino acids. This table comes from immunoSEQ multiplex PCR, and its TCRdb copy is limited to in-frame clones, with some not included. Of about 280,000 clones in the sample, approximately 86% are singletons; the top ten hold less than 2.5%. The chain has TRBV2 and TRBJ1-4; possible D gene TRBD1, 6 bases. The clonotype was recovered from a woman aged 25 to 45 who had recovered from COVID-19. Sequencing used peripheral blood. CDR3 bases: TGTGCCAGCAGTGAAGAGAAGGGGACATCTAATGAAAAACTGTTTTTT. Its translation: CASSEEKGTSNEKLFF.